Below, 6 T cell receptor beta chains from the same sample are listed, as sequenced in a study of blood T cells in healthy people across ages. With a J-beta primer mix and a sample-barcoded 5' primer, a second PCR ran roughly 6 to 12 cycles. One entry per CDR3 protein, called by TCRdb with MiXCR from the 5' RACE reads. The data contain approximately 580,000 distinct CDR3 sequences, 24% of them singletons. The data were also submitted as part of a second study, on T cells of mothers and their children.

Specimen: blood. These receptors were collected from a boy aged 5-17 years in good health.

The gene calls are TRBV7-2 and TRBJ2-5, with 9 bases aligning to TRBD1. Germline assignment: CDR1 SGHTA and CDR2 FQGNSA. The CDR3 consists of 16 residues. Losses at the gene ends were 4 bases for V and 5 bases for J; bases not matched to a gene: 11. This CDR3 reads CASSSSGQGLGETQYF. In DNA form, the CDR3 reads TGTGCCAGCAGCTCCTCGGGACAGGGCCTCGGGGAGACCCAGTACTTC.

CDR3 DNA: TGTGCCAGCAGTTACCGGGACAGGGGGCTTCACCGTAGCTCCTATAATTCACCCCTCCACTTT. It yields the protein CASSYRDRGLHRSSYNSPLHF. The gene calls are TRBV6-5 and TRBJ1-6; 12 nucleotides line up with TRBD1. The CDR3 is 21 amino acids. With 2 bases clipped from V and 0 bases from J, the junction kept 11 bases outside the gene matches. Germline-derived CDR1 and CDR2 are MNHEY and SVGAGI.

The chain links TRBV20-1 to TRBJ2-3; D not resolved. The length of the CDR3 is 13 residues. The germline V and J ends were trimmed by 5 bases and 9 bases, with 18 bases remaining between them. Germline CDR1 and CDR2: DFQATT and SNEGSKA (reference sequence). This chain's CDR3 is CSAVSPISQTQYF. Written as DNA, the CDR3 is TGCAGTGCTGTAAGCCCCATCAGCCAGACGCAGTATTTT.

This clonotype has only a few counts. This sequence joins TRBV29-1 and TRBJ2-2, with D perhaps being TRBD1 or TRBD2 (5 bases each). The length of the CDR3 is 13 residues. CDR1 is SQVTM, CDR2 ANQGSEA, per germline. The V end was cut by 4 bases, the J end by 4 bases, with 10 bases between. The CDR3 sequence is CSVVEGRTGELFF. DNA of the CDR3: TGCAGCGTTGTTGAGGGGCGCACCGGGGAGCTGTTTTTT.

The gene calls are TRBV13 and TRBJ2-1; D is ambiguous. The CDR3 is 13 amino acids. V was clipped by 4 bases and J by 7 bases, with 11 bases between them. Germline values: CDR1 PRHDT, CDR2 FYEKMQ (reference sequence). The CDR3 sequence: CASSSAPSNEQFF. Here the CDR3 DNA reads TGTGCCAGCAGCTCCGCCCCTTCAAATGAGCAGTTCTTC.

This clonotype showed up many times. The V call is TRBV27, the J call TRBJ2-5; 13 nucleotides match TRBD2. V trimming: 4 bases; J trimming: 3 bases; junction bases outside the gene matches: 2. CDR1 and CDR2 (germline): MNHEY, SMNVEV (reference sequence). The CDR3 covers 15 residues. The CDR3 here is CASSSGLAGEETQYF. The CDR3 DNA follows: TGTGCCAGCAGTTCCGGACTAGCGGGAGAAGAGACCCAGTACTTC.